This T cell receptor beta chain was sequenced in a study of radiotherapy plus CTLA-4 blockade in lung cancer. Study in general: Across the patients, objective responses occurred in 15% to 20%, and disease control in roughly 31%. Points from the study as a whole: Some TCR clones had been derived from tumors. These clones expanded in peripheral blood after radiotherapy plus ipilimumab. The best predictor of response was reported to be early blood T cell clone dynamics, with interferon-beta.

CTLA-4 blockade using ipilimumab, together with focal radiation, was received by patients with chemo-refractory metastatic non-small-cell lung cancer. For this clone: Antigen unknown.

The protocol was immunoSEQ multiplex PCR, while the TCRdb copy is restricted to in-frame clones and leaves out a portion. The sample lists tens of thousands of clones; approximately 86% were seen once. The input for sequencing was peripheral blood, taken from a patient treated with radiotherapy plus ipilimumab. The sequence came from a human donor with non-small cell lung cancer that progressed on radiotherapy plus ipilimumab.

The CDR3 DNA sequence: TGTGCCAGCAGCTTGGATGGTTGGGGGCAAGGTGAAAAACTGTTTTTT. Amino acid sequence: CASSLDGWGQGEKLFF. The genes are TRBV5-4 and TRBJ1-4, with a weak D call TRBD1 (6 bases). This CDR3 is 16 amino acids long. Germline lookup yields CDR1 SGHNT and CDR2 YYREEE (reference sequence). The V and J ends lost 0 bases and 7 bases respectively, with 16 bases between them.